This T cell receptor beta chain was profiled in a study of cytomegalovirus exposure and HLA in healthy donors (dated by TCRdb to about 2017). For context, the study as a whole: An earlier analysis of approximately 640 of the donors reported approximately 270 Gb of sequence data and 100 million to 140 million unique TCR beta sequences from about 200 million T cells. About 320 gigabases of sequencing data and some 85 million unique TCR sequences were included in an early release covering around 650 HLA-typed donors. Of the approximately 400 genotyped donors, roughly 80% fell in the genetic ancestry cluster associated with self-reported Caucasian donors. The study was designed to test whether signatures of past pathogen exposure could be identified by cataloging public T cell receptors. The study used immunosequencing to profile the T cell repertoires of 670 or so subjects and linked those repertoires to cytomegalovirus serostatus. Along with the approximately 650-subject first cohort, a separate validation cohort of about 110 different subjects was used. The study combined high-throughput TCR immunosequencing, statistical association of individual TCRs with disease status, and machine learning to predict cytomegalovirus infection status. A later analysis re-examined previously published TCR beta repertoires from hundreds of donors and added high-resolution HLA genotyping to investigate patterns of TCR occurrence. The later analysis used no new phenotypic data to find candidate immune exposures, relying instead on TCR beta sequences and their occurrence across donors. To decide whether each TCR beta V gene segment behaved as functional or pseudogenic, an earlier analysis of 587 of the donors relied on high-throughput TCR beta sequencing. Donor age, sex, ethnicity and CMV serostatus were compiled together with the repertoire data. Genome-wide SNP genotypes for about three fifths of the roughly 670 donors were used in a later genetic analysis, which treated that subset as a discovery cohort. All discovery cohort repertoires had been generated using a single sequencing platform. Both class I and class II loci were covered by HLA typing, at four-digit resolution. Typing coverage differed by locus: A, B, C, DRB1 and DQB1 were typed in about 620-640 donors, DQA1 in 500 to 550, DPA1 in around 580, and DPB1 in roughly 450. Because of strong linkage in the cohort, roughly five DR-DQ haplotypes were treated as single units for association and clustering. Among about 360 genotyped donors of the cohort, an average of about 240,000 unique TCR beta nucleotide sequences were sequenced per donor, roughly 18% of them non-productive. Paper-wide results and their limitations: Immune exposure information for the cohort was limited to CMV serostatus. Because HLA typing was missing for some donors at each locus, association tests included only the typed subset. Most TCR sequences were observed very rarely across donors, whereas some public TCRs were present in many individuals. The study listed 170 or so TCR beta chains as associated with cytomegalovirus. In a later analysis, most CMV-associated TCR beta chains were found to appear HLA-restricted, with HLA associations seemingly driven largely by CMV exposure. A group of highly shared sequence variants was considered likely to be a technical artifact of the sequencing pipeline. According to a later analysis, TCR association rates differed among HLA loci, with DRB1 alleles showing the most associated TCRs and HLA-C alleles showing the fewest. The presence/absence analyses assumed that sequencing depth was roughly uniform across donors, and that assumption may not be true. A further reported finding was that TCR beta sequences accurately predicted the HLA-A and HLA-B alleles for most subjects in the first cohort. The classifier was reported to diagnose cytomegalovirus status with high specificity and sensitivity in both the original cohort and the validation cohort. In an earlier analysis of over 550 of the donors, most TCR beta V segments were observed in productive rearrangements about 90% or about 30% of the time, broadly matching IMGT annotations. Correlated functional status among segregating V segments might be attributable to linkage disequilibrium, but an unknown experimental factor could not be ruled out. Specific HLA alleles were associated with roughly 16,000 TCR beta sequences at a false discovery rate of 0.05 in a later analysis. According to a later genetic analysis, donors in an Asian-associated ancestry cluster had fewer N-insertions in productive TCRs than the approximately 670-donor mean. Because the 87-base-pair reads could not distinguish some IMGT-functional V segments, including TRBV6-2 and TRBV6-3, those segments were excluded. It was suggested by the authors that the approach could potentially be generalized to other disease states and immunological phenotypes. Approximately 16 rarely observed V segments, including chromosome 9 orphons, were excluded from the earlier analysis of 550 to 700 of the donors because counts were too low. A later genetic analysis associated a missense DCLRE1C variant with V-gene and J-gene trimming of TCR beta chains, and an independent cohort replicated the association. This cohort had only TCR beta chains sequenced, and the lack of alpha or paired-chain data limited which features could be detected. Strong co-occurrence of HLA alleles, especially DR and DQ, made assigning TCR associations to individual alleles difficult. Three of the identified cytomegalovirus-associated TCR beta chains were confirmed in vitro to be specific for cytomegalovirus antigens. A later analysis reported that several top co-occurrence clusters appeared linked to parvovirus B19, influenza, CMV and Epstein-Barr virus. In a later analysis, HLA-associated TCR beta chains were found to be more clonally expanded and to have lower generation probabilities than equally common non-associated chains.

Library creation used the immunoSEQ multiplex PCR assay. For the multiplex PCR, a mixture combining 60 forward primers for TCR Vbeta segments and 13 reverse primers for TCR Jbeta segments was used. The CDR3 region of rearranged TCR beta genes was amplified from genomic DNA by a multiplex PCR assay. On the Illumina HiSeq System, the amplified TCR beta libraries were sequenced as 87-base-pair reads. The source study handled its data this way. Across the 670 or so repertoires, a later analysis counted tens of millions of unique TCR beta chains, 9.5 million to 13 million of which were shared by at least two donors. Raw reads were error-corrected and collapsed into unique sequences by a nearest-neighbor algorithm in which closely related sequences were merged to remove PCR and sequencing errors. CDR3 sequences were aligned to IMGT reference sequences to assign V, D and J gene segments. Each retained sequence needed at least a six-nucleotide match to both a V gene segment and a J gene segment. Rearrangements were classified as productive when the CDR3 lacked stop codons and remained in frame with V and J, and all other rearrangements were classified as non-productive. Following IMGT convention, CDR3 was defined as the stretch from the second conserved V-encoded cysteine up to the conserved J-encoded phenylalanine. The earlier analysis of 500 to 600 of the donors excluded sequences that lacked an unambiguous match to a single V gene segment. In an earlier analysis of approximately 550 of the donors, V segments were called functional above 56.7% productive rearrangements and were called segregating when the between-donor standard deviation exceeded 5%. To diagnose cytomegalovirus status from the catalog of TCR beta chain sequences, a statistical classification framework was built. In a later analysis, TCR nucleotide sequences were compared against IMGT/GENE-DB human TR gene sequences so that V and J genes could be assigned. Using the TCRdist pipeline, a later analysis assigned CDR3 sequences along with most-parsimonious VDJ recombination scenarios. A later analysis defined each TCR beta chain by its CDR3 amino acid sequence plus V-gene family, and excluded reads lacking a unique V-gene family. As a way to deal with suspected cross-contamination and a sequencing artifact, a later analysis dropped approximately 590 nucleotide sequences that were highly shared and had low generation probability. For each public chain, a later analysis derived a clonal expansion index from normalized ranks of inferred template counts within each repertoire. Generation probabilities in a later analysis came from a VDJ recombination model fitted to out-of-frame rearrangements, and those results were checked against IGoR. In a later analysis, hypergeometric tests were used to score TCR-TCR, TCR-HLA and TCR-CMV co-occurrence, with a repertoire-size bias correction applied to TCR pairs. In a later analysis, false discovery rates were estimated by permuting HLA or CMV assignments 20 times. In a later analysis, co-occurring TCRs were grouped with DBSCAN, and TCRdist sequence similarity was added when clustering was performed within HLA-allele-positive subsets. Repertoires with fewer than 30,000 or more than 120,000 public chains, plus five repertoires with anomalous nucleotide sharing, were excluded from co-occurrence clustering. Held by TCRdb, this immuneACCESS table contains in-frame sequences only and omits some clones. Under half of the omission traces to an unresolved V gene where checked; the cause of the rest is unknown. V and J calls and clone size are given by that table; D and trimming were obtained from the DNA. Counted in this sample were under 200,000 clones; roughly 74% of them appeared once. The top ten clonotypes cover 1.8% of the sample.

In total, about 650 healthy bone marrow donors made up the cohort. At the time of sampling, every cohort member was nominally healthy, though immune exposures that went unrecorded were likely present. The donor was CMV seronegative and was included in the group of several hundred seronegative cohort members. A peripheral blood sample was provided by each donor, and peripheral blood mononuclear cells were used for TCR beta sequencing. Genomic DNA extraction from the blood cell samples was performed with the Qiagen DNeasy Blood Extraction Kit. A note on this clone: Its antigen target is currently unknown. No base quality values were provided; no much bigger clone lies one nucleotide off.

The germline V gene gives CDR1 as MRHNA and CDR2 as SNTAGT. Germline trimming amounts to 6 bases on V and 0 bases on J, with 1 as the count of junction bases outside the gene matches. Measured from the cysteine to the phenylalanine, the CDR3 is 14 residues long. Of all the DNA, just the CDR3 is kept, 42 bases in frame from base 1. Recombination linked TRBV6-4 to TRBJ2-2, with 7 bases matching TRBD1. This clonotype was sampled from a woman aged 30 to 39 in good health and CMV-seronegative. Material: PBMCs. The CDR3 reads as follows: CASRQGSNTGELFF. In nucleotide form, the sequence is TGTGCCAGCAGACAGGGGTCGAACACCGGGGAGCTGTTTTTT.